Reported below is one TCR beta chain. The antigen is undetermined. The record originates from a study of blood T cells in healthy people across ages. Study-wide points: The recorded TCR beta diversity per million T cells decreased in a roughly linear manner with age.

With a J-beta primer mix and a sample-barcoded 5' primer, a second PCR ran 7 to 11 cycles. Via MiXCR, TCRdb re-called the 5' RACE reads, giving one row per CDR3 protein. The profile shows 1.5 million to 2 million distinct CDR3 sequences, about 50% of them singletons. V was clipped by 2 bases and J by 6 bases; unmatched bases: 8. This CDR3 is 16 amino acids long. The germline gives CDR1 SGHVS, CDR2 FQNEAQ. The source is a woman in her thirties or forties in good health. The sample comprised blood. The chain has TRBV7-8 and TRBJ2-3; 10 positions match TRBD1. The CDR3 DNA reads as TGTGCCAGCAGCTTAATTGGGACAGGGGCGGGCGATACGCAGTATTTT. Protein product: CASSLIGTGAGDTQYF.